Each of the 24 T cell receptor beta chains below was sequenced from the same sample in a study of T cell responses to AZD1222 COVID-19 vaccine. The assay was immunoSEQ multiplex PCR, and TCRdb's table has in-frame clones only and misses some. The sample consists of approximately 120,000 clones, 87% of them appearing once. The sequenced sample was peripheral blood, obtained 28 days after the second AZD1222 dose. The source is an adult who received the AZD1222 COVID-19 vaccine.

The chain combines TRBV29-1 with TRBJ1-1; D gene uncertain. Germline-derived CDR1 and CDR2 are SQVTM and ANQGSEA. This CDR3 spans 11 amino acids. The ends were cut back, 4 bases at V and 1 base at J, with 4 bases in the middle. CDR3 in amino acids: CSVGRNTEAFF. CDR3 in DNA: TGCAGCGTTGGGAGGAACACTGAAGCTTTCTTT.

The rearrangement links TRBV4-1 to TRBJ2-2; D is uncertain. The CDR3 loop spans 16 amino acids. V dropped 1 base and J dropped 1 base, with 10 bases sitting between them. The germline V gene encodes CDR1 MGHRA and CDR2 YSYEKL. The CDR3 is CASSQVTSRNTGELFF. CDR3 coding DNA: TGCGCCAGCAGCCAAGTGACAAGCAGGAACACCGGGGAGCTGTTTTTT.

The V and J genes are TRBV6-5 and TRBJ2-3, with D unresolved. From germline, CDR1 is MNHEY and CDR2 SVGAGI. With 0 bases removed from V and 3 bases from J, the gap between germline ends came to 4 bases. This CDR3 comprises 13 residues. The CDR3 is CASSYSGTDTQYF. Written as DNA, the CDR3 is TGTGCCAGCAGTTACTCCGGAACAGATACGCAGTATTTT.

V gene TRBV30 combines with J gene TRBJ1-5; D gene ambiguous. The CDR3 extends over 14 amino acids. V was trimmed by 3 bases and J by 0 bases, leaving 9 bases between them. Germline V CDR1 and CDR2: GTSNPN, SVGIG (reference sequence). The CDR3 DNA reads TGTGCCTGGAGCGACACATATAGCAATCAGCCCCAGCATTTT. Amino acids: CAWSDTYSNQPQHF.

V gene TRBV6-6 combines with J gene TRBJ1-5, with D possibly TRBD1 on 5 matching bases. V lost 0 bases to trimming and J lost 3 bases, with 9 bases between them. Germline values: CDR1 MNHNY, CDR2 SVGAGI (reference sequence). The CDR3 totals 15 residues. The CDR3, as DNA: TGTGCCAGCAGTTACTCCATCGGGGCCAATCAGCCCCAGCATTTT. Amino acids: CASSYSIGANQPQHF.

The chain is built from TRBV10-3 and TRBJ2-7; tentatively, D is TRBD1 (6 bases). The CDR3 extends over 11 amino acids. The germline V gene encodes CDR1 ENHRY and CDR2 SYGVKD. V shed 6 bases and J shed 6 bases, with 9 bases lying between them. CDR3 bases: TGTGCCATCAGAGGGGGAGCCGAGCAGTACTTC. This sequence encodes CAIRGGAEQYF.

The CDR3 coding sequence is TGTGCCAGCAGCCAAGTCGCCAACGAGCAGTACTTC. Amino acid sequence: CASSQVANEQYF. This sequence joins TRBV3-1 (or the pseudogene TRBV3-2) and TRBJ2-7; D remains unclear. The CDR3 runs 12 residues. Trimming removed 1 base at V and 5 bases at J, with 6 bases between. Germline V gene data show CDR1 as LGHDT and CDR2 as YNNKEL (reference sequence).

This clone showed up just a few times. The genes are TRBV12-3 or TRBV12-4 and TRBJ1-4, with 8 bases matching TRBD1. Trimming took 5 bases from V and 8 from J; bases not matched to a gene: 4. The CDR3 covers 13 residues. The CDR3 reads CASSPRDREKLFF. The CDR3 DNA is TGTGCCAGCAGTCCGCGGGACAGGGAAAAACTGTTTTTT.

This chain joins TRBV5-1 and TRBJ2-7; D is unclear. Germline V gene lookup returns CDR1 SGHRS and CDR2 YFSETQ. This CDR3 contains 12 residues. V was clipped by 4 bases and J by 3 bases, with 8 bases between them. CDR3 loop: CASSPPNYEQYF. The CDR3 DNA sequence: TGCGCCAGCAGCCCTCCTAACTACGAGCAGTACTTC.

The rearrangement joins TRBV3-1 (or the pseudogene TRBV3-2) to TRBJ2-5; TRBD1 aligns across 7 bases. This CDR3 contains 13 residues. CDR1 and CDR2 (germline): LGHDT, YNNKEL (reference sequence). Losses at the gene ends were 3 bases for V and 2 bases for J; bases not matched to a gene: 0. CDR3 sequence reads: CASSHRGQETQYF. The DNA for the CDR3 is TGTGCCAGCAGCCACAGGGGGCAAGAGACCCAGTACTTC.

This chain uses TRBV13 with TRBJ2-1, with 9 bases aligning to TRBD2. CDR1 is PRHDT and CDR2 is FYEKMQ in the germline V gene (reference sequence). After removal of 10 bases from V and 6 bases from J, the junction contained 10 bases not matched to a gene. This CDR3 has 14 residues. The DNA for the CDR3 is TGTGCCACCCTGCGGCTAGCGGGGTTCAATGAGCAGTTCTTC. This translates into CATLRLAGFNEQFF. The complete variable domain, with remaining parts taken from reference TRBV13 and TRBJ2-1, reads AAGVIQSPRHLIKEKRETATLKCYPIPRHDTVYWYQQGPGQDPQFLISFYEKMQSDKGSIPDRFSAQQFSDYHSELNMSSLELGDSALYFCATLRLAGFNEQFFGPGTRLTVL.

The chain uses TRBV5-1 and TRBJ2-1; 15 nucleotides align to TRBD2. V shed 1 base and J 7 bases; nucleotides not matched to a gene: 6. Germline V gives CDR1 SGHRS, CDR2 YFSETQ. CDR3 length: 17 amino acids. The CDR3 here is CASSLPSGTSGRNEQFF. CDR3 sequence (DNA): TGCGCCAGCAGCTTGCCCTCCGGGACTAGCGGGAGGAATGAGCAGTTCTTC. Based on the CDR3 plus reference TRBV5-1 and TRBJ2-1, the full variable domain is KAGVTQTPRYLIKTRGQQVTLSCSPISGHRSVSWYQQTPGQGLQFLFEYFSETQRNKGNFPGRFSGRQFSNSRSEMNVSTLELGDSALYLCASSLPSGTSGRNEQFFGPGTRLTVL.

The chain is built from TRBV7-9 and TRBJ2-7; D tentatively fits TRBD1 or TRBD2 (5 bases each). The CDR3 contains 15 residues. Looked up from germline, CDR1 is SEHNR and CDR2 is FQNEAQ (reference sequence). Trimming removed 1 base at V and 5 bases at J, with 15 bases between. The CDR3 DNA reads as TGTGCCAGCAGCTTAGATGGGGGATATTTTGACGAGCAGTACTTC. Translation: CASSLDGGYFDEQYF. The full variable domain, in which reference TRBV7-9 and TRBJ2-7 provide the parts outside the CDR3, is DTGVSQNPRHKITKRGQNVTFRCDPISEHNRLYWYRQTLGQGPEFLTYFQNEAQLEKSRLLSDRFSAERPKGSFSTLEIQRTEQGDSAMYLCASSLDGGYFDEQYFGPGTRLTVT.

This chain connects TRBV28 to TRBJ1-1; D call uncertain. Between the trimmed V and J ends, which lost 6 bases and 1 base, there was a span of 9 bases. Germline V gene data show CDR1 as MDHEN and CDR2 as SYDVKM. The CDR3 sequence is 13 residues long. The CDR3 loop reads CASRYGPNTEAFF. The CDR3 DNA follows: TGTGCCAGCAGGTACGGACCGAACACTGAAGCTTTCTTT.

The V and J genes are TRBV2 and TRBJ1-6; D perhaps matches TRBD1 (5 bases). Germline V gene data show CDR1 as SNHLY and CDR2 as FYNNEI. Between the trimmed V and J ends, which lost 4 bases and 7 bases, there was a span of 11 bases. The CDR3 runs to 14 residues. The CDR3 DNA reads TGTGCCAGCAGTGTGGGGACGGTCAATTCACCCCTCCACTTT. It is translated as CASSVGTVNSPLHF.

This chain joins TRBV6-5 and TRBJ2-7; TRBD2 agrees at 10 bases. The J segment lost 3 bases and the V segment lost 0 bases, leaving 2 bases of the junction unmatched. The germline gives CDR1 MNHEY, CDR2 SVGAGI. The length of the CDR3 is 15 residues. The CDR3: CASSYSGTSDYEQYF. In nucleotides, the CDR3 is TGTGCCAGCAGTTACTCCGGGACTAGCGACTACGAGCAGTACTTC.

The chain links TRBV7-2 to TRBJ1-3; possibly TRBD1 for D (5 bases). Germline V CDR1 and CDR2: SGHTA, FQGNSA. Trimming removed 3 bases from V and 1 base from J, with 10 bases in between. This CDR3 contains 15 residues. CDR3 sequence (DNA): TGTGCCAGCAGCTTGGGGGAGGGATCTGGAAACACCATATATTTT. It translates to CASSLGEGSGNTIYF.

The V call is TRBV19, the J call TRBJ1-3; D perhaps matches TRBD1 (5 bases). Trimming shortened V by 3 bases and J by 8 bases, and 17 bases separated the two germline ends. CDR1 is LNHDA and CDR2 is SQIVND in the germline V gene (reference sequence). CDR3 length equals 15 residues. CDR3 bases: TGTGCCAGTAGTATGCGACAGTTCGAGGGGCACACCATATATTTT. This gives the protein CASSMRQFEGHTIYF.

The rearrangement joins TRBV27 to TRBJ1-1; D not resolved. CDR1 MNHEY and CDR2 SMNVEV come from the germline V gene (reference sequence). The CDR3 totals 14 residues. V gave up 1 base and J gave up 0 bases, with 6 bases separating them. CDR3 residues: CASSLLGLNTEAFF. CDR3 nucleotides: TGTGCCAGCAGTTTATTGGGATTGAACACTGAAGCTTTCTTT.

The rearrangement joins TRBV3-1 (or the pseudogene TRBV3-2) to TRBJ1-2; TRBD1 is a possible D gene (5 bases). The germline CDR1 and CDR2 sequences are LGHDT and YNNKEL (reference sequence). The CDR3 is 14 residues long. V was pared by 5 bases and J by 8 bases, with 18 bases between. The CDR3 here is CASSYLGESGGYTF. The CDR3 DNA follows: TGTGCCAGCAGCTACCTGGGGGAATCGGGAGGCTACACCTTC.

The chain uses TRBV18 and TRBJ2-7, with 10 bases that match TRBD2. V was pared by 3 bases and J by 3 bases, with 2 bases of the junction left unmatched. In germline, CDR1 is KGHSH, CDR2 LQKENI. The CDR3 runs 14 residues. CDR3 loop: CASSPPSGSYEQYF. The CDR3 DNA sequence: TGTGCCAGCTCACCTCCTAGCGGGAGCTACGAGCAGTACTTC.

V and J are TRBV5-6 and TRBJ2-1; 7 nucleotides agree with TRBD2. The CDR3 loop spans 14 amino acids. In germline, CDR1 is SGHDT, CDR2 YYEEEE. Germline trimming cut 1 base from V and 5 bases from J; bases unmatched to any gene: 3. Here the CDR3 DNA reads TGTGCCAGCAGCTTGTCCGGGACTAACAATGAGCAGTTCTTC. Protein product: CASSLSGTNNEQFF. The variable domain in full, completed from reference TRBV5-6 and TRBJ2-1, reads DAGVTQSPTHLIKTRGQQVTLRCSPKSGHDTVSWYQQALGQGPQFIFQYYEEEERQRGNFPDRFSGHQFPNYSSELNVNALLLGDSALYLCASSLSGTNNEQFFGPGTRLTVL.

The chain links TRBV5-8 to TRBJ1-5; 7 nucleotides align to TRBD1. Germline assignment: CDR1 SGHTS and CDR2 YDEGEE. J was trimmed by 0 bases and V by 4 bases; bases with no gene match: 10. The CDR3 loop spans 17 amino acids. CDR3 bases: TGTGCCAGCAGCGCCTCCGGGACAGATTATAGCAATCAGCCCCAGCATTTT. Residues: CASSASGTDYSNQPQHF.

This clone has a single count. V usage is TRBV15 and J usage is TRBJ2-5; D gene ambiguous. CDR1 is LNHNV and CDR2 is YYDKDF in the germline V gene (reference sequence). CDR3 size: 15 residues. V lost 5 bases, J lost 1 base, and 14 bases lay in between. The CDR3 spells CATSGAVGLQETQYF. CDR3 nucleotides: TGTGCCACCAGCGGCGCGGTAGGCCTCCAAGAGACCCAGTACTTC.